The subject of this entry is one T cell receptor (beta chain). Its antigen is not identified. The sample is drawn from a study of shared clonotypes between healthy human individuals. The CDR3 covers 15 residues. Germline V gene data show CDR1 as MNHEY and CDR2 as SMNVEV (reference sequence). Trimming stripped 2 bases from V and 2 bases from J, with 12 bases between. Source study methods: Junction-only sequences without quality scores came from ImmunoSEQ, so filtering differed. Profiled with immunoSEQ multiplex PCR; TCRdb holds only in-frame clones, not every one. For V, J and clone size, that table is used; D and trimming come from the DNA. The sample includes 1,400,000 or so clones, 98% to 99% of them seen just once. Subsets obtained from CD4+ cells comprised CD45RA+ naive and CD45RA-negative memory cells. Study-level findings and limits: Investigators expected sequencing depth to affect clonotype sharing among donors.

What was sequenced was naive CD4+ T cells sorted from blood. Specified subset: CD45RA+ positively selected. The receptor was derived from a man aged 25-40 years in good health. The rearrangement links TRBV27 to TRBJ2-5; D call uncertain. CDR3 sequence reads: CASSLGRPRQETQYF. CDR3 DNA: TGTGCCAGCAGTTTAGGCCGGCCCCGGCAAGAGACCCAGTACTTC.